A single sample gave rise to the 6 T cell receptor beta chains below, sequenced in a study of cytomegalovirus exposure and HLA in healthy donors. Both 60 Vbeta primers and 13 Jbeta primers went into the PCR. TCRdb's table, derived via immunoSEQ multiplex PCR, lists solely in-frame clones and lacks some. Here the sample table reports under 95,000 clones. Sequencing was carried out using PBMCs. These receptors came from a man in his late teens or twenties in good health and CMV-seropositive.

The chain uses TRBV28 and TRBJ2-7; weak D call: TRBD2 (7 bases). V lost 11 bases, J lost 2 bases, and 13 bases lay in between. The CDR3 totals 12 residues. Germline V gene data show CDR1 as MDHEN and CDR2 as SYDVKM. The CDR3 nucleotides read TGTGCCTGTCAGCGGGACACCTACGAGCAGTACTTC. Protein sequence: CACQRDTYEQYF.

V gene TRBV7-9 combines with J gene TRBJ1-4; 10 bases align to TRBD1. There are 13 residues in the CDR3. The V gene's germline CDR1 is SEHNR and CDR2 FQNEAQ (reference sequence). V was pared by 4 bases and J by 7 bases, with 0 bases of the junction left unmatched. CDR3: CASSWDRGEKLFF. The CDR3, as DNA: TGTGCCAGCAGCTGGGACAGGGGTGAAAAACTGTTTTTT.

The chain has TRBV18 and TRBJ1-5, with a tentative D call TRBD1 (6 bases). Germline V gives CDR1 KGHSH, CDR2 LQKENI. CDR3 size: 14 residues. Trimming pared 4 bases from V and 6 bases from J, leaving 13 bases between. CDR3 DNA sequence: TGTGCCAGCTCACTCCGGGACATAAGTCAGCCCCAGCATTTT. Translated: CASSLRDISQPQHF.

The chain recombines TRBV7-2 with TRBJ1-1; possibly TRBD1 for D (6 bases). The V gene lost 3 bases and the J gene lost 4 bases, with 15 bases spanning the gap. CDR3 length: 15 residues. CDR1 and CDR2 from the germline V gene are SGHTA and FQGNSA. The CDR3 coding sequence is TGTGCCAGCAGCTTGGGGGCAACAGGGATCACTGAAGCTTTCTTT. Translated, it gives CASSLGATGITEAFF.

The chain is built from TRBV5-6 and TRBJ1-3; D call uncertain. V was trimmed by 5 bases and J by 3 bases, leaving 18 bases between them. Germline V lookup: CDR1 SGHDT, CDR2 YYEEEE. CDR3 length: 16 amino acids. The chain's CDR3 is CASSPNAGGGGNTIYF. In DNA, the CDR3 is TGTGCCAGCAGTCCGAATGCGGGTGGAGGTGGAAACACCATATATTTT.

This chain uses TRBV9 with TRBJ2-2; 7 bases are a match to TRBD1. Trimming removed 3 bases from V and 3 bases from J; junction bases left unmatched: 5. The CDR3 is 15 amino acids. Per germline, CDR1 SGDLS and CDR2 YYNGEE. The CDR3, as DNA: TGTGCCAGCAGCGCGACACAGGGGTACACCGGGGAGCTGTTTTTT. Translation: CASSATQGYTGELFF.